These T cell receptor beta chains were read from a single sample in a study of PD-1 blockade in classical Hodgkin lymphoma. Produced via immunoSEQ multiplex PCR; TCRdb's table is partial and in-frame only. The table lists tens of thousands of clones, around 80% of them singletons. Here the sequenced sample was peripheral blood mononuclear cells (PBMCs), taken before the fourth cycle of nivolumab. The receptors shown here come from a human donor with classical Hodgkin lymphoma. CDR3s include the opening cysteine and the closing phenylalanine or tryptophan. Fields, in order: V gene, clone size, J gene, D gene, CDR3 DNA, CDR3 protein. D genes are given only for firm matches. Where a row states a size, it is once, few, many or the class of an expanded clone; other rows omit it.

v_gene: TRBV10-3
abundance: .
j_gene: TRBJ2-5
d_gene: .
CDR3nt: TGTGCCATCAGAAACCAGTACCAAGAGACCCAGTACTTC
CDR3aa: CAIRNQYQETQYF

v_gene: TRBV19
abundance: few
j_gene: TRBJ1-4
d_gene: TRBD1
CDR3nt: TGTGCCAGTAGTCAGGGGACAGGGGGTGAAAAACTGTTTTTT
CDR3aa: CASSQGTGGEKLFF

v_gene: TRBV18
abundance: .
j_gene: TRBJ1-2
d_gene: .
CDR3nt: TGTGCCAGCTCACCAGGCGGCCCAGGGATCTATGGCTACACCTTC
CDR3aa: CASSPGGPGIYGYTF

v_gene: TRBV7-6
abundance: .
j_gene: TRBJ1-6
d_gene: .
CDR3nt: TGTGCCAGCAGCTCAAGCTCCTATAATTCACCCCTCCACTTT
CDR3aa: CASSSSSYNSPLHF

v_gene: TRBV19
abundance: few
j_gene: TRBJ2-7
d_gene: .
CDR3nt: TGTGCCAGTAGTATTGAAGCTGGGCAGGCCTACGAGCAGTACTTC
CDR3aa: CASSIEAGQAYEQYF

v_gene: TRBV4-2
abundance: .
j_gene: TRBJ2-5
d_gene: TRBD2
CDR3nt: TGTGCCAGCAGCCAAGCTAAAGGGACTAGCGCCGAGACCCAGTACTTC
CDR3aa: CASSQAKGTSAETQYF

v_gene: TRBV30
abundance: .
j_gene: TRBJ1-1
d_gene: .
CDR3nt: TGTGCCTGGCAGGGGATGAACACTGAAGCTTTCTTT
CDR3aa: CAWQGMNTEAFF

v_gene: TRBV18
abundance: .
j_gene: TRBJ1-1
d_gene: .
CDR3nt: TGTGCCAGCTCACCTAACGGTGCGACCGTGGTGAACACTGAAGCTTTCTTT
CDR3aa: CASSPNGATVVNTEAFF

v_gene: TRBV5-1
abundance: .
j_gene: TRBJ2-7
d_gene: TRBD1
CDR3nt: TGCGCCAGCAGCTTGCGCGACAGGGGCGAGCAGTACTTC
CDR3aa: CASSLRDRGEQYF

v_gene: TRBV7-3
abundance: .
j_gene: TRBJ2-5
d_gene: .
CDR3nt: TGTGCCAGCAGCTTTGGAGGGGGCACTGAGACCCAGTACTTC
CDR3aa: CASSFGGGTETQYF

v_gene: TRBV4-3
abundance: once
j_gene: TRBJ2-1
d_gene: TRBD2
CDR3nt: TGCGCCAGCAGCTCGCGTTTAGCGGGAGGGTCTTACAATGAGCAGTTCTTC
CDR3aa: CASSSRLAGGSYNEQFF

v_gene: TRBV28
abundance: .
j_gene: TRBJ2-3
d_gene: .
CDR3nt: TGTGCCAGCAGTTTCGGCGGGACGACAGATACGCAGTATTTT
CDR3aa: CASSFGGTTDTQYF

v_gene: TRBV6-6
abundance: once
j_gene: TRBJ2-5
d_gene: .
CDR3nt: TGTGCCAGCAGCGCACAGGGAGGTCAAGAGACCCAGTACTTC
CDR3aa: CASSAQGGQETQYF